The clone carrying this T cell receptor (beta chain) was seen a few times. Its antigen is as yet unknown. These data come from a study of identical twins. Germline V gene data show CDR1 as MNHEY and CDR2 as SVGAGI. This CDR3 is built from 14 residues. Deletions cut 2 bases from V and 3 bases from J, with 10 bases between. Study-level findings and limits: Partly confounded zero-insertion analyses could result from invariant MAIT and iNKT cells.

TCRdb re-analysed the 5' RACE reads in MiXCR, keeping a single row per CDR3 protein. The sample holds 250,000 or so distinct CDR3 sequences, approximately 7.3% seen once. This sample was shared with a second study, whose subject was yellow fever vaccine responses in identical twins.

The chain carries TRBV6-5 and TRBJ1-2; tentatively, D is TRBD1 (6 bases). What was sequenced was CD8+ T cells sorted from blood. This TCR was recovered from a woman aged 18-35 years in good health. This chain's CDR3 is CASSYRQAYYGYTF. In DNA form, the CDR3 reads TGTGCCAGCAGTTACCGACAGGCCTACTATGGCTACACCTTC.